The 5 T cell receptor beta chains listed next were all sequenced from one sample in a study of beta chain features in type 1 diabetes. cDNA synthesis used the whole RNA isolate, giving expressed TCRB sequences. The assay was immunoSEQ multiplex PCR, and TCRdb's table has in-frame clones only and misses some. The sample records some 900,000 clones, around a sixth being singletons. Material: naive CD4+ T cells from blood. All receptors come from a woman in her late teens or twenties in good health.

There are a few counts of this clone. In nucleotides, the CDR3 is TGCGCCAGCAGCTTGTGGCAGCCTAGCTACAATGAGCAGTTCTTC. Translation gives CASSLWQPSYNEQFF. The chain recombines TRBV5-1 with TRBJ2-1; D gene uncertain. In germline, CDR1 is SGHRS, CDR2 YFSETQ. The CDR3 has 15 amino acids. The V gene lost 1 base and the J gene lost 3 bases, with 11 bases spanning the gap.

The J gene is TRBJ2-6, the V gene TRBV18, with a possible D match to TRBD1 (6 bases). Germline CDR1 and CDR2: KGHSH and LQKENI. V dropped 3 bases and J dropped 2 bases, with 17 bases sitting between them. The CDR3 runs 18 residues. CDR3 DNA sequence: TGTGCCAGCTCACCGACCCGACAGGAAAGCACTGGGGCCAACGTCCTGACTTTC. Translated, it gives CASSPTRQESTGANVLTF.

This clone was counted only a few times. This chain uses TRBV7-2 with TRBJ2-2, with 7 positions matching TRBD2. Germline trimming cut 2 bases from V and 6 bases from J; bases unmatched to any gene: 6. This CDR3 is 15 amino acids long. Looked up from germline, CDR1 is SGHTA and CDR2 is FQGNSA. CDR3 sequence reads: CASSLLAGVPGELFF. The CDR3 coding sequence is TGTGCCAGCAGCTTACTGGCGGGAGTCCCCGGGGAGCTGTTTTTT. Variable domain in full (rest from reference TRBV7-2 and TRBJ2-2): GAGVSQSPSNKVTEKGKDVELRCDPISGHTALYWYRQSLGQGLEFLIYFQGNSAPDKSGLPSDRFSAERTGGSVSTLTIQRTQQEDSAVYLCASSLLAGVPGELFFGEGSRLTVL.

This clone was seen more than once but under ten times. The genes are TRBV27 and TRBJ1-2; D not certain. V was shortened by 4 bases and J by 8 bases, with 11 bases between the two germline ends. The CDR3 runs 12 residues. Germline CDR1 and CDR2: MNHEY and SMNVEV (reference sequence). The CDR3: CASSSPDGGYTF. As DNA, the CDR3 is TGTGCCAGCAGTTCCCCAGACGGGGGCTACACCTTC.

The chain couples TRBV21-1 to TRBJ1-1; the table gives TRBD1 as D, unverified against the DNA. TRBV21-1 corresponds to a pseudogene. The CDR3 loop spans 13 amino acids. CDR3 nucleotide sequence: TGTGCCAGCAGCCCAGGCCTGAACACTGAAGCTTTCTTT. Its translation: CASSPGLNTEAFF.